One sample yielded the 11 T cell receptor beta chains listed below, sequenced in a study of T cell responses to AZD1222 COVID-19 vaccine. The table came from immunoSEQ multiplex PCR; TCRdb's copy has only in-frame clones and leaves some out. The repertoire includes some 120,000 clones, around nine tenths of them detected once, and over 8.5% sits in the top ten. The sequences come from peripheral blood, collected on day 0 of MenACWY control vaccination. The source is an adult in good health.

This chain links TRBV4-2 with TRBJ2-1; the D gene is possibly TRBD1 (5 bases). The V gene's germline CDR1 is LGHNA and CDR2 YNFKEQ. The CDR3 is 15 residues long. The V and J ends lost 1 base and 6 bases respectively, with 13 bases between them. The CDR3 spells CASSQVLSRVNEQFF. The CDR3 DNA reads TGTGCCAGCAGCCAAGTTCTCTCCAGGGTCAATGAGCAGTTCTTC.

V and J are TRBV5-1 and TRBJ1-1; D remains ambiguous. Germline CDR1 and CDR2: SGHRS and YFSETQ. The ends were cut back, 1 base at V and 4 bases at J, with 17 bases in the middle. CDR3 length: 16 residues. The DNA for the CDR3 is TGCGCCAGCAGCTTGTGGGCAGCTTCTTGGAGCACTGAAGCTTTCTTT. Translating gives CASSLWAASWSTEAFF.

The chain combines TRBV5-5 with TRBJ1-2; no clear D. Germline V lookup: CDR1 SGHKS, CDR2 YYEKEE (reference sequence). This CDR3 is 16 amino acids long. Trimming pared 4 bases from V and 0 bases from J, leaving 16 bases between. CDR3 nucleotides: TGTGCCAGCAGCCCTATAGGAGTGGGCGCTAACTATGGCTACACCTTC. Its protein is CASSPIGVGANYGYTF.

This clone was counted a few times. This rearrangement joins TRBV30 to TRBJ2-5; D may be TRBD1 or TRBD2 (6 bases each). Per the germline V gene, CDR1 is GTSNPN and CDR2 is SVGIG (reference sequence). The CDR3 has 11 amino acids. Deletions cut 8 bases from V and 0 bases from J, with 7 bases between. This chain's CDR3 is CARGDQETQYF. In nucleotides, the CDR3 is TGTGCCAGGGGGGACCAAGAGACCCAGTACTTC.

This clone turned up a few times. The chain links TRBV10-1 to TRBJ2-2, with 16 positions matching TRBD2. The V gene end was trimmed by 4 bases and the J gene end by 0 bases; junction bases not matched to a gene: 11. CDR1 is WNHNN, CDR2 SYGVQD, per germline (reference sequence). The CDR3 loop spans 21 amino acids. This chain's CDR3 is CASSGPPGTSGRGTNTGELFF. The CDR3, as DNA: TGCGCCAGCAGTGGACCCCCCGGGACTAGCGGGAGGGGAACGAACACCGGGGAGCTGTTTTTT.

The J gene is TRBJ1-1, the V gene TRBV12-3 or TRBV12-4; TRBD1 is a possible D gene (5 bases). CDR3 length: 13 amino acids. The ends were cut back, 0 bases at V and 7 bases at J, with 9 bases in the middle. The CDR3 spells CASSLARGGEAFF. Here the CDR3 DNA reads TGTGCCAGCAGTTTAGCGCGGGGGGGTGAAGCTTTCTTT.

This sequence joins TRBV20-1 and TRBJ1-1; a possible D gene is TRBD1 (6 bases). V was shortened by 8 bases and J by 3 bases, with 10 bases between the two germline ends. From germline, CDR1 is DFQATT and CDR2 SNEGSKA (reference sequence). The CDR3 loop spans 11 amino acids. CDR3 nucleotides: TGCAGTCAGGGGAGGGACACTGAAGCTTTCTTT. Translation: CSQGRDTEAFF.

The CDR3 protein is CASTSHGGDTQYF. CDR3 nucleotide sequence: TGTGCCAGCACCTCGCACGGGGGAGATACGCAGTATTTT. The chain employs TRBV3-1 (or the pseudogene TRBV3-2) and TRBJ2-3; tentatively, D is TRBD2 (6 bases). Looked up from germline, CDR1 is LGHDT and CDR2 is YNNKEL (reference sequence). V lost 7 bases, J lost 5 bases, and 13 bases lay in between. This CDR3 has 13 amino acids.

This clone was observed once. DNA for the CDR3: TGTGCCAGCAGCCGGAGTATGGGGGGGTCTACCTACGAGCAGTACTTC. This sequence encodes CASSRSMGGSTYEQYF. The J gene is TRBJ2-7, the V gene TRBV7-2; 7 positions agree with TRBD2. The V segment lost 5 bases and the J segment 2 bases; nucleotides outside the gene matches: 12. This CDR3 is built from 16 residues. Per the germline V gene, CDR1 is SGHTA and CDR2 is FQGNSA.

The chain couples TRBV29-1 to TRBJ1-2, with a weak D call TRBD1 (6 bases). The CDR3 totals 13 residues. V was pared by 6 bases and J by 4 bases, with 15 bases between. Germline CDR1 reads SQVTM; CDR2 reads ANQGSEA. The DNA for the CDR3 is TGCAGCGTATCGGACAGAGGAGTCTATGGCTACACCTTC. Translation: CSVSDRGVYGYTF.

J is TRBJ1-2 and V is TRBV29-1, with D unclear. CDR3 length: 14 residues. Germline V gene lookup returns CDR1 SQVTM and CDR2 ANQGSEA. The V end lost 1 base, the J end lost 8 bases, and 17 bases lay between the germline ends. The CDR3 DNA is TGCAGCGTTGAAGTCTTGGGAGAGACGTCCGGCTACACCTTC. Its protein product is CSVEVLGETSGYTF.